These 14 T cell receptor beta chains originate from one sample sequenced in a study of blood T cells in healthy people across ages. The second PCR ran 7 to 11 cycles with a sample-barcoded 5' primer and J-beta primers. TCRdb itself ran the 5' RACE reads through MiXCR, one entry per CDR3 protein. Of just over 800,000 distinct CDR3 sequences in the sample, 62% were seen once. The sample consisted of blood. The origin of the receptors is a man in his thirties or forties in good health.

The rearrangement uses TRBV20-1 and TRBJ2-7; 9 nucleotides match TRBD2. V was pared by 6 bases and J by 5 bases, with 11 bases of the junction left unmatched. From germline, CDR1 is DFQATT and CDR2 SNEGSKA (reference sequence). The CDR3 is made up of 14 amino acids. DNA of the CDR3: TGCAGTGCCCCGTTAGCGGGGGCCATGGACGAGCAGTACTTC. It encodes CSAPLAGAMDEQYF.

The table lists this clonotype with a few counts. The chain uses TRBV20-1 and TRBJ2-6; 9 bases fit TRBD1. With V trimmed by 6 bases and J by 1 base, 10 bases remained unmatched. From germline, CDR1 is DFQATT and CDR2 SNEGSKA (reference sequence). This CDR3 is 17 amino acids long. In DNA, the CDR3 is TGCAGTGCCCCAAGGGACAGGGATGGATCTGGGGCCAACGTCCTGACTTTC. This translates into CSAPRDRDGSGANVLTF.

The gene calls are TRBV6-2 or TRBV6-3 and TRBJ2-5, with 12 positions matching TRBD2. The J call may be incorrect, as the DNA end agrees better with TRBJ2-7. Germline assignment: CDR1 MNHEY and CDR2 SVGEGT. The CDR3 extends over 15 amino acids. The CDR3 region has the DNA TGTGCCAGCAGTATCACGGGACTAGCGGGCTACGAGCAGTACTTC. This sequence encodes CASSITGLAGYEQYF.

This clonotype was observed a few times. The chain is built from TRBV7-9 and TRBJ2-7; the D is unclear. The CDR3 length is 14 residues. Per the germline V gene, CDR1 is SEHNR and CDR2 is FQNEAQ (reference sequence). Trimming took off 5 bases at V and 3 bases at J, with 14 bases between the two ends. CDR3: CASSLDGNYYEQYF. The CDR3 DNA follows: TGTGCCAGCAGCCTGGACGGCAACTACTACGAGCAGTACTTC.

The J gene is TRBJ2-7, the V gene TRBV5-1; D is undetermined. V lost 1 base and J 3 bases, leaving 11 bases between the germline ends. CDR3 size: 14 residues. Germline loops: CDR1 SGHRS, CDR2 YFSETQ. The CDR3 region is CASSLRTSVYEQYF. In DNA, the CDR3 is TGCGCCAGCAGCTTGAGGACCAGCGTCTACGAGCAGTACTTC.

This clonotype has just one count. The chain employs TRBV6-5 and TRBJ2-3, with TRBD2 matching over 10 bases. The V gene's germline CDR1 is MNHEY and CDR2 SVGAGI. This CDR3 has 16 residues. V gave up 1 base and J gave up 5 bases; unmatched junction bases: 6. In DNA, the CDR3 is TGTGCCAGCAGTTACTATCCTAGCGGGGGTGGAGATACGCAGTATTTT. Protein: CASSYYPSGGGDTQYF.

The chain employs TRBV4-2 and TRBJ2-3; D gene unclear. There are 13 residues in the CDR3. The ends were cut back, 11 bases at V and 0 bases at J, with 12 bases in the middle. Germline CDR1 is LGHNA and CDR2 is YNFKEQ. CDR3 residues: CAGPQTSTDTQYF. The DNA for the CDR3 is TGTGCCGGCCCCCAGACTAGCACAGATACGCAGTATTTT.

The V call is TRBV28, the J call TRBJ1-2; D may be TRBD1 (6 bases). Trimming cost V 6 bases and J 4 bases, with 12 bases left between them. This CDR3 has 13 residues. Germline CDR1 and CDR2: MDHEN and SYDVKM. The CDR3 nucleotides read TGTGCCAGCAGCTTGGACAGCATCTATGGCTACACCTTC. It codes for CASSLDSIYGYTF.

This clonotype has more than one count but fewer than ten. The chain employs TRBV20-1 and TRBJ2-5, with 9 positions matching TRBD1. The CDR3 covers 14 residues. Germline assignment: CDR1 DFQATT and CDR2 SNEGSKA (reference sequence). V lost 5 bases to trimming and J lost 5 bases; unmatched junction nucleotides: 9. Written as DNA, the CDR3 is TGCAGTGCTGGAACCGGGACAGGGCTGGAGACCCAGTACTTC. Translating it yields CSAGTGTGLETQYF.

The V gene is TRBV2, the J gene TRBJ1-2; D remains unclear. Deletions cut 3 bases from V and 8 bases from J, with 4 bases between. Germline values: CDR1 SNHLY, CDR2 FYNNEI. This CDR3 is built from 10 residues. The CDR3 sequence: CASSDGGYTF. The CDR3 nucleotides are TGTGCCAGCAGTGATGGGGGCTACACCTTC.

This clonotype was detected only a few times. The chain joins TRBV7-2 to TRBJ2-3; D possibly matches TRBD1 or TRBD2 (5 bases each). V gave up 6 bases and J gave up 1 base, with 11 bases separating them. The CDR3 is 14 residues long. CDR1 is SGHTA and CDR2 is FQGNSA in the germline V gene. The CDR3 protein is CASRRVGGTDTQYF. DNA of the CDR3: TGTGCCAGCAGGAGGGTGGGGGGCACAGATACGCAGTATTTT.

This clonotype occurred a few times. V and J are TRBV10-3 and TRBJ1-5; D uncertain. The CDR3 spans 10 residues. Germline values: CDR1 ENHRY, CDR2 SYGVKD. V was shortened by 11 bases and J by 5 bases, with 7 bases between the two germline ends. CDR3 residues: CAPGDQPQHF. For the CDR3, the DNA is TGTGCCCCCGGGGATCAGCCCCAGCATTTT.

CDR3 nucleotides: TGTGCCAGCAGCTTCGGCACCTTCGGAGCCTATGGCTACACCTTC. Protein product: CASSFGTFGAYGYTF. The chain combines TRBV5-6 with TRBJ1-2; D remains unclear. The CDR3 sequence is 15 residues long. V lost 2 bases, J lost 4 bases, and 15 bases lay in between. Germline V gene lookup returns CDR1 SGHDT and CDR2 YYEEEE.

Points on this clonotype: This may stem from a read error, because a much larger clone lies one nucleotide away. The J gene is TRBJ2-1, the V gene TRBV5-1, with 10 bases fitting TRBD1. Gene TRBJ2-7 matches the end of the DNA better, so the J call may be wrong. Germline CDR1 reads SGHRS; CDR2 reads YFSETQ. The CDR3 runs 15 residues. The CDR3, as DNA: TGCGCCAGCAGCTTGGGGACAGGGGGTGCGAATGAGCAGTACTTC. Protein: CASSLGTGGANEQYF.